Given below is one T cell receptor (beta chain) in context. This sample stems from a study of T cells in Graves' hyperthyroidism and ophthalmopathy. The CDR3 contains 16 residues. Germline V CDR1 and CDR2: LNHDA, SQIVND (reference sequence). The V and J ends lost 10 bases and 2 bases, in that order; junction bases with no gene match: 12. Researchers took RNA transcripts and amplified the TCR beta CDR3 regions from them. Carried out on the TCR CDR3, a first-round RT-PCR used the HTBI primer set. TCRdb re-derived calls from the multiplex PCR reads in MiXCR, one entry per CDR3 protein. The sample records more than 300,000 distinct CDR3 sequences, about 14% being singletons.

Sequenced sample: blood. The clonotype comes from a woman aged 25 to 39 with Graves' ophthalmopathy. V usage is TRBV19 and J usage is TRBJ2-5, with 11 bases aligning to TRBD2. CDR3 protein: CATNREGLADQETQYF. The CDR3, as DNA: TGTGCCACCAACCGGGAGGGACTAGCGGATCAAGAGACCCAGTACTTC. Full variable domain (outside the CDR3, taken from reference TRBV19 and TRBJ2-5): DGGITQSPKYLFRKEGQNVTLSCEQNLNHDAMYWYRQDPGQGLRLIYYSQIVNDFQKGDIAEGYSVSREKKESFPLTVTSAQKNPTAFYLCATNREGLADQETQYFGPGTRLLVL.